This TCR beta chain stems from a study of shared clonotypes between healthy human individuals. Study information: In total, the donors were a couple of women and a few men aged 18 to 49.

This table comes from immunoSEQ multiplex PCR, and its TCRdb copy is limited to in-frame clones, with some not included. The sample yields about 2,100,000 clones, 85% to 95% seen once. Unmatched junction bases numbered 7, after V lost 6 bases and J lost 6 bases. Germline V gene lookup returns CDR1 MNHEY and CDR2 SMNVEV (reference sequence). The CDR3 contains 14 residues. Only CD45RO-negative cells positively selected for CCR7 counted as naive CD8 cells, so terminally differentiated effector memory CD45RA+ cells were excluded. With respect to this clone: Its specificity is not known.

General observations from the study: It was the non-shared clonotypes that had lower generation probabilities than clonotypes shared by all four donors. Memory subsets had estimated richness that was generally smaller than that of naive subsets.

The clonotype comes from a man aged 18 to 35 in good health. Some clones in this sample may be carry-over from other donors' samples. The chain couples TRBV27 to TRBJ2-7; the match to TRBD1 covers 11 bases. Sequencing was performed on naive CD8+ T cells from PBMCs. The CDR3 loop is CASRRTGGIPEQYF. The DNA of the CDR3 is TGTGCCAGCAGACGGACAGGGGGCATACCCGAGCAGTACTTC.